These 15 T cell receptor beta chains were sequenced from one sample in a study of brain T cells in children with intractable seizures. The table came from immunoSEQ multiplex PCR; TCRdb's copy has only in-frame clones and leaves some out. Seen here are about 80,000 clones, under 95% observed once, and the top ten hold roughly 24%. The sequences come from peripheral blood, collected at surgery. These receptors were obtained from a girl aged 2 to 9 with Rasmussen encephalitis and intractable seizures.

For the CDR3, the DNA is TGTGCCAGCAGCTTAGAAGGGACAGGGGATGAAAAACTGTTTTTT. Translated, it gives CASSLEGTGDEKLFF. This chain links TRBV11-2 with TRBJ1-4; 10 bases agree with TRBD1. The CDR3 consists of 15 residues. V lost 0 bases and J lost 6; bases outside the gene matches: 1. Germline V CDR1 and CDR2: SGHAT, FQNNGV.

This chain connects TRBV28 to TRBJ2-3, with 9 bases that match TRBD1. The CDR3 consists of 14 residues. The J segment lost 3 bases and the V segment lost 10 bases, leaving 8 bases of the junction unmatched. The germline CDR1 and CDR2 sequences are MDHEN and SYDVKM. CDR3 residues: CATLGQGLTDTQYF. The CDR3 DNA sequence: TGTGCCACTCTGGGACAGGGACTTACAGATACGCAGTATTTT.

In DNA form, the CDR3 reads TGTGCCACCAGTGATACTAGCGGGGGCCTCCAAGAGACCCAGTACTTC. Its translation is CATSDTSGGLQETQYF. The gene calls are TRBV24-1 and TRBJ2-5; the match to TRBD2 covers 11 bases. In germline, CDR1 is KGHDR, CDR2 SFDVKD. V was clipped by 3 bases and J by 1 base; unmatched bases: 3. The CDR3 is 16 amino acids.

The chain employs TRBV6-1 and TRBJ2-2; 12 bases are shared with TRBD2. CDR3 size: 18 residues. The germline V gene has CDR1 MNHNS and CDR2 SASEGT. V lost 2 bases to trimming and J lost 4 bases; unmatched junction nucleotides: 8. For the CDR3, the DNA is TGTGCCAGCAGTGAATATTGGGGACTAGCGGGTAGCACCGGGGAGCTGTTTTTT. This encodes CASSEYWGLAGSTGELFF.

The chain couples TRBV11-2 to TRBJ1-5; D perhaps matches TRBD1 (6 bases). There are 17 residues in the CDR3. The germline V gene has CDR1 SGHAT and CDR2 FQNNGV. Trimming left V 5 bases short and J 2 bases short, with 19 bases between. CDR3 loop: CASSPGLQGGGNQPQHF. CDR3 DNA: TGTGCCAGCAGCCCAGGATTACAGGGTGGTGGCAATCAGCCCCAGCATTTT.

V usage is TRBV5-6 and J usage is TRBJ2-7; a weak D match, TRBD1 (7 bases). Looked up from germline, CDR1 is SGHDT and CDR2 is YYEEEE. The V and J ends lost 0 bases and 4 bases respectively, with 14 bases between them. The CDR3 is made up of 15 amino acids. The DNA of the CDR3 is TGTGCCAGCAGCTTGGGCGGGACAGCACTTTACGAGCAGTACTTC. Residues: CASSLGGTALYEQYF.

The genes are TRBV9 and TRBJ1-1; possibly TRBD1 for D (5 bases). The V gene's germline CDR1 is SGDLS and CDR2 YYNGEE. Trimming took off 7 bases at V and 7 bases at J, with 8 bases between the two ends. This CDR3 has 10 residues. The chain's CDR3 is CASYRNEAFF. CDR3 sequence (DNA): TGTGCCAGCTACAGGAATGAAGCTTTCTTT.

The chain has TRBV6-1 and TRBJ2-6; no firm D call. The CDR3 has 14 residues. Germline values: CDR1 MNHNS, CDR2 SASEGT. The germline V and J ends were trimmed by 3 bases and 2 bases, with 5 bases remaining between them. The CDR3 spells CASSEVPGANVLTF. CDR3 DNA: TGTGCCAGCAGTGAGGTCCCTGGGGCCAACGTCCTGACTTTC.

J is TRBJ2-1 and V is TRBV11-2; TRBD2 aligns across 10 bases. CDR3 length: 14 residues. The germline CDR1 and CDR2 sequences are SGHAT and FQNNGV. Trimming took 5 bases from V and 5 from J; bases not matched to a gene: 3. Written as DNA, the CDR3 is TGTGCCAGCAGCCAGCGGGAGGGACACAATGAGCAGTTCTTC. This sequence encodes CASSQREGHNEQFF. The full variable domain, completed using reference TRBV11-2 and TRBJ2-1, is EAGVAQSPRYKIIEKRQSVAFWCNPISGHATLYWYQQILGQGPKLLIQFQNNGVVDDSQLPKDRFSAERLKGVDSTLKIQPAKLEDSAVYLCASSQREGHNEQFFGPGTRLTVL.

V usage is TRBV20-1 and J usage is TRBJ1-2; 8 nucleotides line up with TRBD1. From germline, CDR1 is DFQATT and CDR2 SNEGSKA (reference sequence). The CDR3 is 13 amino acids. The trim removed 3 bases at V and 8 bases at J, leaving 8 bases unmatched. The CDR3 nucleotides read TGCAGTGCTAGTGGACAGGGAGTCGGAGGCTACACCTTC. Its protein product is CSASGQGVGGYTF.

J is TRBJ1-5 and V is TRBV3-1 (or the pseudogene TRBV3-2); no definite D call. Germline values: CDR1 LGHDT, CDR2 YNNKEL (reference sequence). Trimming removed 0 bases at V and 6 bases at J, with 6 bases between. The CDR3 runs to 13 residues. DNA for the CDR3: TGTGCCAGCAGCCAAGATCTTTTTCAGCCCCAGCATTTT. It translates to CASSQDLFQPQHF.

The rearrangement links TRBV19 to TRBJ2-1, with 8 positions matching TRBD2. The V gene's germline CDR1 is LNHDA and CDR2 SQIVND (reference sequence). V lost 6 bases to trimming and J lost 2 bases; unmatched junction nucleotides: 6. There are 15 residues in the CDR3. The CDR3 reads CASRLTSGPYNEQFF. CDR3 DNA: TGTGCCAGTAGACTCACTAGCGGACCCTACAATGAGCAGTTCTTC.

There are a few counts of this clone. The rearrangement links TRBV4-1 to TRBJ1-6; D perhaps matches TRBD1 (5 bases). The V gene lost 7 bases and the J gene lost 4 bases, with 5 bases spanning the gap. The CDR3 length is 12 residues. CDR1 is MGHRA and CDR2 is YSYEKL in the germline V gene. The CDR3, as DNA: TGCGCCAGCAAGGGGTATAATTCACCCCTCCACTTT. It codes for CASKGYNSPLHF.

The J gene is TRBJ1-4, the V gene TRBV6-5; D unclear. The CDR3 is made up of 15 amino acids. CDR1 is MNHEY and CDR2 is SVGAGI in the germline V gene. V lost 2 bases, J lost 8 bases, and 15 bases lay in between. The chain's CDR3 is CASSYSTGLGEKLFF. Written as DNA, the CDR3 is TGTGCCAGCAGTTACAGTACCGGTCTTGGGGAAAAACTGTTTTTT.

V usage is TRBV6-5 and J usage is TRBJ1-6; no clear D. Per germline, CDR1 MNHEY and CDR2 SVGAGI. CDR3 length: 14 amino acids. The germline V and J ends were trimmed by 5 bases and 7 bases, with 12 bases remaining between them. CDR3 residues: CASSPGLLNSPLHF. CDR3 DNA: TGTGCCAGCAGTCCTGGACTCTTGAATTCACCCCTCCACTTT.